This is a list of T cell receptor beta chains from one sample in a study of T cell responses to AZD1222 COVID-19 vaccine. TCRdb keeps only in-frame clones here, not all; method: immunoSEQ multiplex PCR. The table lists 120,000 to 150,000 clones, approximately 91% of them singletons. The sample consisted of peripheral blood, taken 28 days after the second AZD1222 dose. The receptors come from an adult who received the AZD1222 COVID-19 vaccine. Both conserved end residues are part of each CDR3. A D gene is named only where the DNA matches it firmly. Size is omitted from some rows. Given values are once, few, many or a class for expanded clones.

>TRBV6-4|once|TRBJ2-3|-
CASSEVQENTDTQYF
TGTGCCAGCAGTGAGGTACAGGAAAACACAGATACGCAGTATTTT
>TRBV18|-|TRBJ2-7|TRBD2
CASSQGTSGSYEQYF
TGTGCCAGCTCACAAGGGACTAGCGGGAGTTACGAGCAGTACTTC
>TRBV12-3/TRBV12-4|-|TRBJ1-2|-
CASSSWDNLHTF
TGTGCCAGCAGTTCCTGGGACAATTTACACACCTTC
>TRBV5-1|-|TRBJ2-7|-
CASSPEAVSSYEQYF
TGCGCCAGCAGCCCGGAGGCAGTTAGCTCCTACGAGCAGTACTTC
>TRBV7-7|-|TRBJ2-1|-
CASSLGLGDEQFF
TGTGCCAGCAGCTTAGGACTAGGGGATGAGCAGTTCTTC
>TRBV7-9|once|TRBJ1-4|-
CASSLRQTNEKLFF
TGTGCCAGCAGCTTAAGACAGACTAATGAAAAACTGTTTTTT
>TRBV30|-|TRBJ2-3|TRBD2
CAWSVGGLAGDWGTDTQYF
TGTGCCTGGAGTGTAGGAGGACTAGCGGGAGATTGGGGCACAGATACGCAGTATTTT
>TRBV6-5|-|TRBJ1-3|-
CASSSSEGAGNTIYF
TGTGCCAGCAGTTCTTCAGAGGGGGCTGGAAACACCATATATTTT
>TRBV18|-|TRBJ2-6|-
CASSGDRPPGGSGANVLTF
TGTGCCAGCTCAGGGGACAGGCCCCCGGGGGGCTCTGGGGCCAACGTCCTGACTTTC
>TRBV27|few|TRBJ2-5|-
CASTLCYVGPDF
TGTGCCAGCACCCTTTGCTATGTGGGCCCTGACTTC
>TRBV5-1|-|TRBJ1-2|TRBD1
CASTSDRGGYTF
TGCGCCAGCACTTCTGACAGGGGAGGCTACACCTTC
>TRBV5-1|-|TRBJ2-3|-
CASSPVGSTDTQYF
TGCGCCAGCAGCCCGGTGGGAAGCACAGATACGCAGTATTTT
>TRBV19|-|TRBJ1-1|-
CASSDIPGHVTEAFF
TGTGCCAGTAGTGATATCCCGGGACACGTCACTGAAGCTTTCTTT
>TRBV5-1|-|TRBJ2-5|-
CASSLKGGMETQYF
TGCGCCAGCAGCTTAAAGGGCGGGATGGAGACCCAGTACTTC
>TRBV3-1/TRBV3-2|-|TRBJ1-2|-
CASSQVWKPQAGGYTF
TGTGCCAGCAGCCAAGTATGGAAGCCTCAAGCGGGGGGCTACACCTTC
>TRBV28|-|TRBJ2-2|TRBD2
CASSLGGLAENTGELFF
TGTGCCAGCAGTTTAGGGGGACTAGCGGAGAACACCGGGGAGCTGTTTTTT
>TRBV11-2|-|TRBJ1-3|-
CASLGRDLFSGNTIYF
TGTGCCAGCTTAGGGAGGGACCTCTTCTCTGGAAACACCATATATTTT
>TRBV2|-|TRBJ2-1|-
CASSVESGDGEQFF
TGTGCCAGCAGTGTAGAATCGGGAGACGGTGAGCAGTTCTTC
>TRBV3-1/TRBV3-2|-|TRBJ1-2|-
CATSRGGNYGYTF
TGTGCCACTTCCAGGGGAGGCAACTATGGCTACACCTTC
>TRBV12-3/TRBV12-4|-|TRBJ1-1|TRBD1
CASSLGDRRAFF
TGTGCCAGCAGTTTAGGGGACAGGAGGGCTTTCTTT
>TRBV10-3|-|TRBJ2-7|TRBD1
CAISPGNRGRSYEQYF
TGTGCCATCAGTCCTGGCAACAGGGGGCGGTCCTACGAGCAGTACTTC
>TRBV10-3|-|TRBJ1-5|-
CAISESAGFQPQHF
TGTGCCATCAGTGAGTCTGCCGGGTTTCAGCCCCAGCATTTT
>TRBV11-2|-|TRBJ2-7|TRBD2
CASSLNLAGEYEQYF
TGTGCCAGCAGCTTAAATTTAGCGGGAGAGTACGAGCAGTACTTC
>TRBV18|-|TRBJ2-5|TRBD2
CASSPPSGEETQYF
TGTGCCAGCTCACCACCTAGCGGGGAAGAGACCCAGTACTTC